The clone carrying this T cell receptor beta chain was detected only once. Repertoires were generated with immunoSEQ multiplex PCR, while TCRdb's copy carries only in-frame clones and drops some. The profile shows hundreds of thousands of clones, over 75% of them singletons. This entry belongs to a study of shared T cell receptors in the human thymus. Trimming shortened V by 5 bases and J by 0 bases, and 12 bases separated the two germline ends. The V gene's germline CDR1 is SGHAT and CDR2 FQNNGV. This CDR3 has 15 amino acids. The data also belong to a second study, concerning human thymus T cells. That publication notes: Resected material from corrective heart surgery provided the thymus tissue analysed. Thymic and blood repertoires appeared to carry a bias in their V and J gene usage. Highly overlapping thymic repertoires in unrelated individuals were reported by related research.

The chain combines TRBV11-2 with TRBJ2-3, with TRBD2 as a possible D gene (6 bases). Sequenced input: thymocytes. This TCR came from a boy in the first two years of life with a congenital heart defect. CDR3 amino acids: CASSQWEESTDTQYF. As DNA, the CDR3 is TGTGCCAGCAGCCAGTGGGAGGAGAGCACAGATACGCAGTATTTT.